Below are 13 T cell receptor beta chains sequenced from a single sample in a study of T cells after yellow fever vaccination. A single record per CDR3 protein comes from TCRdb applying MiXCR to the 5' RACE reads. This table has about 330,000 distinct CDR3 sequences, about 7.8% appearing once. Source: PBMCs, taken approximately 40 days after the first yellow fever vaccination. The receptors here all came from a man aged 18 to 30 who received the YFV17D yellow fever vaccine.

This clonotype was detected only a few times. The chain employs TRBV7-8 and TRBJ2-1; D might be TRBD1 or TRBD2, each matching 5 bases. CDR3 length: 17 residues. Trimming removed 5 bases at V and 0 bases at J, with 17 bases between. Germline V gene data show CDR1 as SGHVS and CDR2 as FQNEAQ. The CDR3 loop is CASSHDEGPSSYNEQFF. The CDR3 nucleotides are TGTGCCAGCAGCCACGACGAGGGACCTAGCTCCTACAATGAGCAGTTCTTC.

This clonotype was counted a few times. The rearrangement joins TRBV7-2 to TRBJ2-5; D perhaps matches TRBD2 (6 bases). From germline, CDR1 is SGHTA and CDR2 FQGNSA. The CDR3 extends over 14 amino acids. Trimming shortened V by 5 bases and J by 4 bases, and 14 bases separated the two germline ends. The CDR3 DNA follows: TGTGCCAGCAGCCCGGGACTCCATGGAGAGACCCAGTACTTC. Translating it yields CASSPGLHGETQYF.

This clonotype was seen ten or more times. The CDR3 DNA is TGCAGCGTTGAGGTGGTAGGGACAGACGGTTCTAGCTCCTACGAGCAGTACTTC. Its translation: CSVEVVGTDGSSSYEQYF. J is TRBJ2-7 and V is TRBV29-1; 7 nucleotides match TRBD1. V gave up 3 bases and J gave up 0 bases; unmatched junction bases: 17. CDR1 is SQVTM, CDR2 ANQGSEA, per germline. This CDR3 contains 18 residues.

There are a few counts of this clonotype. The chain recombines TRBV5-6 with TRBJ1-1; a weak D match, TRBD1 (5 bases). The germline V gene has CDR1 SGHDT and CDR2 YYEEEE. The V end lost 4 bases, the J end lost 10 bases, and 17 bases lay between the germline ends. The CDR3 is made up of 13 amino acids. CDR3 protein: CASSLQYFRGAFF. DNA for the CDR3: TGTGCCAGCAGCCTGCAGTACTTTAGGGGAGCTTTCTTT.

This clonotype appeared a few times. The chain uses TRBV20-1 and TRBJ1-2; D is ambiguous. CDR1 is DFQATT, CDR2 SNEGSKA, per germline (reference sequence). V was clipped by 3 bases and J by 7 bases, with 12 bases between them. There are 12 residues in the CDR3. CDR3 amino acids: CSASPRPRGYTF. CDR3 DNA: TGCAGTGCTAGCCCCAGGCCTCGTGGCTACACCTTC.

The CDR3 DNA is TGTGCCACCAGTGATTTTAACCGGGCAGATACGCAGTATTTT. This codes for CATSDFNRADTQYF. The chain employs TRBV24-1 and TRBJ2-3; no clear D. The CDR3 has 14 residues. Germline CDR1 is KGHDR and CDR2 is SFDVKD. Trimming took 1 base from V and 4 from J, leaving 8 bases between them.

This chain connects TRBV9 to TRBJ2-7; possibly TRBD1 for D (5 bases). Germline CDR1 SGDLS, CDR2 YYNGEE. This CDR3 region has 13 residues. The V gene lost 0 bases and the J gene lost 4 bases, with 8 bases spanning the gap. The CDR3 protein is CASSVGGRYEQYF. DNA for the CDR3: TGTGCCAGCAGCGTAGGGGGCCGGTACGAGCAGTACTTC.

This clonotype turned up a few times. This chain uses TRBV20-1 with TRBJ1-1; D may be TRBD1 (5 bases). The V end lost 1 base, the J end lost 2 bases, and 20 bases lay between the germline ends. The CDR3 consists of 17 residues. In germline, CDR1 is DFQATT, CDR2 SNEGSKA (reference sequence). The CDR3 DNA follows: TGCAGTGCTAGAGTCCCCAATGGGGAAGGGGCAAACACTGAAGCTTTCTTT. This encodes CSARVPNGEGANTEAFF.

The V and J genes are TRBV5-1 and TRBJ2-3; TRBD2 matches 11 bases. This CDR3 has 16 residues. Germline CDR1 SGHRS, CDR2 YFSETQ. J lost 2 bases, V lost 4 bases, and 6 bases had no gene match. CDR3 DNA sequence: TGCGCCAGCAGCGAGGGGACTAGCGGCCCCACAGATACGCAGTATTTT. It codes for CASSEGTSGPTDTQYF.

In this sample, this clonotype turned up a few times. The rearrangement uses TRBV5-4 and TRBJ2-4, with unresolved D. Germline-derived CDR1 and CDR2 are SGHNT and YYREEE (reference sequence). Trimming removed 1 base from V and 4 bases from J, with 6 bases in between. This CDR3 spans 13 amino acids. CDR3 nucleotides: TGTGCCAGCAGCTTGTGGGAAAAAAACATTCAGTACTTC. This gives the protein CASSLWEKNIQYF.

This clonotype was counted a few times. At one end the junction does not follow the germline gene, possibly because of a read error. The J gene is TRBJ2-1, the V gene TRBV20-1; 10 bases agree with TRBD1. This CDR3 comprises 16 residues. Per germline, CDR1 DFQATT and CDR2 SNEGSKA (reference sequence). DNA for the CDR3: TGCTGTGCTAGAGGGACAGGGGATACGACTTACAATGAGCAGTTCTTC. Translating it yields CCARGTGDTTYNEQFF.

This clonotype has more than one count but fewer than ten. The gene calls are TRBV6-2 or TRBV6-3 and TRBJ1-2, with a possible D match to TRBD1 (5 bases). CDR3 length equals 12 residues. The V gene's germline CDR1 is MNHEY and CDR2 SVGEGT. V was clipped by 6 bases and J by 4 bases, with 9 bases between them. Written as DNA, the CDR3 is TGTGCCAGCAGGAGACAGCCCTATGGCTACACCTTC. Protein product: CASRRQPYGYTF.

The chain carries TRBV7-9 and TRBJ1-4; the match to TRBD1 covers 7 bases. V trimming: 5 bases; J trimming: 0 bases; junction bases outside the gene matches: 6. Germline loops: CDR1 SEHNR, CDR2 FQNEAQ (reference sequence). This CDR3 contains 16 residues. The CDR3 sequence: CASSPQGGPTNEKLFF. CDR3 DNA sequence: TGTGCCAGCAGCCCCCAGGGGGGGCCAACTAATGAAAAACTGTTTTTT.